Following are 2 T cell receptor beta chains from one sample sequenced in a study of blood T cell repertoires in COVID-19. Libraries were prepared by immunoSEQ multiplex PCR; TCRdb keeps only in-frame clonotypes and omits some of them. The sample has roughly 250,000 clones; 80% to 85% are singletons. Sequencing was performed on peripheral blood. The receptors here all came from an older woman with active or convalescent COVID-19.

The gene calls are TRBV30 and TRBJ2-1; 8 positions match TRBD1. V was clipped by 0 bases and J by 6 bases; unmatched bases: 4. CDR3 size: 14 residues. Germline V gives CDR1 GTSNPN, CDR2 SVGIG (reference sequence). CDR3: CAWSVEDRANEQFF. In DNA form, the CDR3 reads TGTGCCTGGAGTGTGGAGGACAGGGCCAATGAGCAGTTCTTC.

V usage is TRBV4-2 and J usage is TRBJ1-6; 8 bases are shared with TRBD1. J was trimmed by 4 bases and V by 2 bases; bases with no gene match: 1. The CDR3 runs 15 residues. The germline V gene encodes CDR1 LGHNA and CDR2 YNFKEQ. The CDR3: CASSQQGAYNSPLHF. CDR3 bases: TGTGCCAGCAGCCAACAGGGGGCTTATAATTCACCCCTCCACTTT.